One sample yielded the 20 T cell receptor beta chains listed below, sequenced in a study of CD8+ T cells in alopecia areata. In each case, RNA was isolated and then reverse transcribed into cDNA as the sequencing template. Data came from immunoSEQ multiplex PCR; TCRdb stores just in-frame clones and leaves some out. The sample includes about 180,000 clones, around 63% of them seen just once. The material was CD4+ T cells sorted from blood, obtained at week 0. The receptors come from a human donor with alopecia areata.

The V call is TRBV15, the J call TRBJ2-3; TRBD2 aligns across 8 bases. The length of the CDR3 is 16 residues. V gave up 2 bases and J gave up 2 bases; unmatched junction bases: 6. Per germline, CDR1 LNHNV and CDR2 YYDKDF (reference sequence). CDR3 sequence reads: CATSRRSGVDTDTQYF. In DNA, the CDR3 is TGTGCCACCAGCAGACGTAGCGGGGTTGACACAGATACGCAGTATTTT.

This sequence joins TRBV15 and TRBJ2-2, with D maybe TRBD2 (6 bases). This CDR3 is built from 16 residues. Germline lookup yields CDR1 LNHNV and CDR2 YYDKDF (reference sequence). V lost 1 base, J lost 3 bases, and 12 bases lay in between. In nucleotides, the CDR3 is TGTGCCACCAGCAGAGCCTTGGGGACTGACACCGGGGAGCTGTTTTTT. Its protein is CATSRALGTDTGELFF.

This clone was detected only a few times. The V call is TRBV27, the J call TRBJ2-7; perhaps TRBD2 as D (7 bases). V was trimmed by 3 bases and J by 7 bases, leaving 13 bases between them. CDR1 is MNHEY, CDR2 SMNVEV, per germline (reference sequence). The CDR3 consists of 13 residues. In nucleotides, the CDR3 is TGTGCCAGCAGTTTCGGGGGGCCTAGGGAGCAGTACTTC. It yields the protein CASSFGGPREQYF.

As to this clone: Relative to the germline gene, one junction end is altered; a read error may explain this. Different DNA sequences within this sample yield the same CDR3. The V and J genes are TRBV2 and TRBJ2-5; D is ambiguous. From germline, CDR1 is SNHLY and CDR2 FYNNEI. This CDR3 spans 10 amino acids. The CDR3 loop reads CASREETQYF. The CDR3, as DNA: TGTGCCAGCAGGGAAGAGACCCAGTACTTC.

The J gene is TRBJ1-2, the V gene TRBV28, with D perhaps matching TRBD1 (5 bases). This CDR3 is built from 13 residues. Germline loops: CDR1 MDHEN, CDR2 SYDVKM. V gave up 6 bases and J gave up 6 bases, with 14 bases separating them. CDR3 DNA sequence: TGTGCCAGCAGCCGAGGGACGGCAGATGGCTACACCTTC. It yields the protein CASSRGTADGYTF.

Only a few counts were recorded for this clone. The chain combines TRBV10-3 with TRBJ2-4; 7 nucleotides agree with TRBD1. V lost 2 bases and J lost 6; bases outside the gene matches: 4. The V gene's germline CDR1 is ENHRY and CDR2 SYGVKD. There are 14 residues in the CDR3. The CDR3 reads CAISERQGVNIQYF. The CDR3 nucleotides are TGTGCCATCAGTGAGCGGCAGGGGGTAAACATTCAGTACTTC.

This rearrangement joins TRBV5-6 to TRBJ1-2, with D possibly matching TRBD1 (6 bases). The CDR3 extends over 15 amino acids. Trimming cost V 2 bases and J 2 bases, with 13 bases left between them. Looked up from germline, CDR1 is SGHDT and CDR2 is YYEEEE. The CDR3 DNA follows: TGTGCCAGCAGCTTTCGGACAGTAGGGAACTATGGCTACACCTTC. Its protein is CASSFRTVGNYGYTF.

The rearrangement uses TRBV5-4 and TRBJ1-1, with 7 bases that match TRBD1. Germline loops: CDR1 SGHNT, CDR2 YYREEE (reference sequence). V shed 3 bases and J 4 bases; nucleotides not matched to a gene: 6. The CDR3 consists of 14 residues. The CDR3 protein is CASSSRGQGTEAFF. The CDR3 region has the DNA TGTGCCAGCAGCTCTAGGGGGCAGGGCACTGAAGCTTTCTTT.

The CDR3 DNA sequence: TGTGCCTCCTCGCCTAAAATGACCGCGGGGTACGAGCAGTACTTC. It yields the protein CASSPKMTAGYEQYF. V gene TRBV30 combines with J gene TRBJ2-7; D is perhaps TRBD2 (6 bases). Trimming removed 7 bases at V and 4 bases at J, with 23 bases between. This CDR3 has 15 residues. Germline CDR1 is GTSNPN and CDR2 is SVGIG (reference sequence).

This sequence joins TRBV29-1 and TRBJ1-1; a possible D gene is TRBD1 (5 bases). This CDR3 has 12 amino acids. Trimming took off 4 bases at V and 4 bases at J, with 10 bases between the two ends. The germline CDR1 and CDR2 sequences are SQVTM and ANQGSEA. The CDR3 DNA is TGCAGCGTTGTGGGGGATTCCACTGAAGCTTTCTTT. This translates into CSVVGDSTEAFF.

The rearrangement joins TRBV30 to TRBJ1-2; no definite D call. Germline V gene sequence: CDR1 GTSNPN, CDR2 SVGIG (reference sequence). V lost 0 bases, J lost 5 bases, and 7 bases lay in between. The CDR3 sequence is 12 residues long. The CDR3 reads CAWSVVSYGYTF. For the CDR3, the DNA is TGTGCCTGGAGTGTAGTATCGTATGGCTACACCTTC.

This clone has a count of ten or more. The genes are TRBV5-1 and TRBJ2-2, with 11 bases matching TRBD1. Germline V CDR1 and CDR2: SGHRS, YFSETQ. The CDR3 spans 18 residues. V trimming: 3 bases; J trimming: 5 bases; junction bases outside the gene matches: 12. This CDR3 is CASSWTGGEVRWTGELFF. In nucleotides, the CDR3 is TGCGCCAGCAGCTGGACAGGGGGCGAAGTTCGGTGGACCGGGGAGCTGTTTTTT.

The chain joins TRBV7-6 to TRBJ2-7; TRBD1 matches at 9 bases. Germline V gene data show CDR1 as SGHVS and CDR2 as FNYEAQ. V shed 5 bases and J 1 base; nucleotides not matched to a gene: 6. This CDR3 is built from 15 residues. CDR3 DNA: TGTGCCAGCAGCCCAGGACAGGGGATTTCCTACGAGCAGTACTTC. Translation gives CASSPGQGISYEQYF.

The V and J genes are TRBV10-3 and TRBJ1-6; 9 nucleotides align to TRBD1. CDR1 is ENHRY and CDR2 is SYGVKD in the germline V gene. The CDR3 is made up of 13 amino acids. V dropped 10 bases and J dropped 7; count of bases not matched to a gene: 5. DNA of the CDR3: TGTGCCACTCGGACAGGGGAAAATTCACCCCTCCACTTT. This codes for CATRTGENSPLHF.

Comments on this clone: Other DNA sequences in this sample translate to the same CDR3. The gene calls are TRBV5-1 and TRBJ1-1, with unresolved D. This CDR3 comprises 11 residues. The V gene's germline CDR1 is SGHRS and CDR2 YFSETQ. V lost 0 bases to trimming and J lost 6 bases, with 3 bases between them. The chain's CDR3 is CASSLGSEAFF. CDR3 sequence (DNA): TGCGCCAGCAGCTTGGGATCTGAAGCTTTCTTT.

With respect to this clone: This specimen includes other DNA sequences encoding the same CDR3. This rearrangement joins TRBV9 to TRBJ2-7, with unresolved D. Germline values: CDR1 SGDLS, CDR2 YYNGEE. The CDR3 has 13 amino acids. V was cut by 0 bases and J by 6 bases, with 10 bases left in between. The CDR3 region is CASSVAPASEQYF. As DNA, the CDR3 is TGTGCCAGCAGCGTAGCGCCAGCGAGCGAGCAGTACTTC.

V and J are TRBV20-1 and TRBJ2-1; D is unclear. CDR3 size: 11 residues. V lost 4 bases to trimming and J lost 7 bases, with 8 bases between them. The germline CDR1 and CDR2 sequences are DFQATT and SNEGSKA (reference sequence). CDR3 nucleotides: TGCAGTGCTAACCTCCGGAATGAGCAGTTCTTC. This gives the protein CSANLRNEQFF.

The genes are TRBV2 and TRBJ2-2; no definite D call. CDR1 and CDR2 from the germline V gene are SNHLY and FYNNEI. V lost 9 bases and J 4 bases, leaving 18 bases between the germline ends. The CDR3 extends over 15 amino acids. The CDR3 DNA reads as TGTGCCAGTACGGATTTGGCTAGTCGCACCGGGGAGCTGTTTTTT. Translating it yields CASTDLASRTGELFF.

This clone was counted between two and nine times. The chain combines TRBV14 with TRBJ2-3; D call uncertain. The V gene lost 1 base and the J gene lost 0 bases, with 11 bases spanning the gap. Germline-derived CDR1 and CDR2 are SGHDN and FVKESK. The CDR3 spans 16 residues. CDR3 nucleotides: TGTGCCAGCAGCCAAGTCATCAGCTCTAGCACAGATACGCAGTATTTT. It specifies CASSQVISSSTDTQYF.

The J gene is TRBJ1-1, the V gene TRBV30; 8 bases are a match to TRBD1. Germline V CDR1 and CDR2: GTSNPN, SVGIG (reference sequence). The CDR3 covers 16 residues. V shed 6 bases, J shed 0 bases, and the junction held 12 bases outside the gene matches. CDR3: CACRQGSRQMNTEAFF. The CDR3 nucleotides read TGTGCCTGCCGACAGGGGTCAAGACAAATGAACACTGAAGCTTTCTTT.